This TCR beta chain was sequenced for a study of chemoradiotherapy in HPV16-positive cancers. Whole-study findings and limits: For HPV16-positive patients, expanding HPV-responsive T cells associated with longer recurrence-free survival. Only a couple of HPV16-positive patients supplied the functional HPV-specificity definition.

This clone was picked up one time. Its antigen is undetermined. Using immunoSEQ multiplex PCR, the repertoire was profiled, and TCRdb retains in-frame clones only, with some absent. The sample carries about 53,000 clones, around 90% recorded once. Over chemoradiotherapy, repertoires were sampled more than once. CDR3 length equals 11 residues. In germline, CDR1 is SGHTA, CDR2 FQGNSA. Trimming left V 5 bases short and J 7 bases short, with 7 bases between. The chain uses TRBV7-2 and TRBJ2-3; D call uncertain. This clonotype was obtained from a human donor with HPV-associated anogenital cancer. The sequencing used blood, collected from a patient who underwent chemoradiotherapy. CDR3 sequence reads: CASSPDNTQYF. The CDR3 DNA sequence: TGTGCCAGCAGCCCCGATAATACGCAGTATTTT.